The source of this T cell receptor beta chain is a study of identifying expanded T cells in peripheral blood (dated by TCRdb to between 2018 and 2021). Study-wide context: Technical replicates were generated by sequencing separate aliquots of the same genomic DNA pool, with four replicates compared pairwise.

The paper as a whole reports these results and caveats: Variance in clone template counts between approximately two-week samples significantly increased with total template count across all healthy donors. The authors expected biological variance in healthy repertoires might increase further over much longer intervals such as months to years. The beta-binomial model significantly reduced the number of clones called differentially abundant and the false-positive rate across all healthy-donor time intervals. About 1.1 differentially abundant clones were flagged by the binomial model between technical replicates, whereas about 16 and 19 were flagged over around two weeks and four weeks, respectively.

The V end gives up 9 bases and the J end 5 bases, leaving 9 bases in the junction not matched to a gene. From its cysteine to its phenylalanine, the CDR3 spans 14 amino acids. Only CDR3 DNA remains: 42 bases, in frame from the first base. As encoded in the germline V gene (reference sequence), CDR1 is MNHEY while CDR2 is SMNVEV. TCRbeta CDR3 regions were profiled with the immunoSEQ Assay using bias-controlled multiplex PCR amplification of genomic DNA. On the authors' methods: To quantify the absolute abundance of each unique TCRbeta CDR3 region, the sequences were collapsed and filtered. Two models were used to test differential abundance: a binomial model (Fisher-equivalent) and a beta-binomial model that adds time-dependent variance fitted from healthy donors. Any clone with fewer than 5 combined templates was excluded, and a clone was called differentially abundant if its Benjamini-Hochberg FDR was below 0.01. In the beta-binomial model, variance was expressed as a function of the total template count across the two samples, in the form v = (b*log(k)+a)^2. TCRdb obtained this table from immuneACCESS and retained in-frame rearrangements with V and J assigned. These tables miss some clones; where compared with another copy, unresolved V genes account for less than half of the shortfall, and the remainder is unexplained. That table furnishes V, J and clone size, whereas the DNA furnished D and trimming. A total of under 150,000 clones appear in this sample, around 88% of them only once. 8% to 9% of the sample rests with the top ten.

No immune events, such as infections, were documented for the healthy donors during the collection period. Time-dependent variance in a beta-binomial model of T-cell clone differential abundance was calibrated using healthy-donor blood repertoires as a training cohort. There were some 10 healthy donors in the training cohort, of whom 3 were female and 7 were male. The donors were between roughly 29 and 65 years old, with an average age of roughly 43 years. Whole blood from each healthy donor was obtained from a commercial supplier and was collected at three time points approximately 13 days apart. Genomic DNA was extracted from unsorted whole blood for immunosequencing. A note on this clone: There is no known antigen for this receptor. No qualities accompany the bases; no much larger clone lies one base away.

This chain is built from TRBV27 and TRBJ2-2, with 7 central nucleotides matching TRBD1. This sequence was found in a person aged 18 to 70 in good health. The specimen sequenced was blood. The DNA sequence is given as TGTGCCAGTTCTCGGTCAGGGGGAACCGGGGAGCTGTTTTTT. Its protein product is CASSRSGGTGELFF.